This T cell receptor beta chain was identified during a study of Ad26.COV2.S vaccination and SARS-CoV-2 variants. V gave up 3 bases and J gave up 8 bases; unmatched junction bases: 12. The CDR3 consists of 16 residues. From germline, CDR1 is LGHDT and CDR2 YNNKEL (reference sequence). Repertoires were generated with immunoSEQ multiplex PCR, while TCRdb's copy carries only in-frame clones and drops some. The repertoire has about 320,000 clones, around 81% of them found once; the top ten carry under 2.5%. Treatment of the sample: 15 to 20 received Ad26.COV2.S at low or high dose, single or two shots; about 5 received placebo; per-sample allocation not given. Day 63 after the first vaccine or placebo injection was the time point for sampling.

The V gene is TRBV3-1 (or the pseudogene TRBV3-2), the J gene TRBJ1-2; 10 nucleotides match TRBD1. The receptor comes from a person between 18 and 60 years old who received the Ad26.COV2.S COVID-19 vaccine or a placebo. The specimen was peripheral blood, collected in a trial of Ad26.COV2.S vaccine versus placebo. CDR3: CASSQGGQGVRGGYTF. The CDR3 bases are TGTGCCAGCAGCCAGGGAGGACAGGGGGTGCGAGGGGGCTACACCTTC.